What follows are 20 T cell receptor beta chains derived from one specimen sequenced in a study of regulatory T cells in long-lasting Graves disease. Time point in this sample: persistent/refractory GD, antithyroid drugs over 5 years with positive TRAb. PBMC RNA served as the TCR library source. TCR beta libraries were built with iRepertoire HTBI primers and Arm-PCR of CDR3 regions. TCRdb reanalysed the multiplex PCR reads using MiXCR and keeps one entry per CDR3 protein. This sample has around 460,000 distinct CDR3 sequences, with about 22% found just once. Sample: peripheral blood mononuclear cells (PBMCs), taken when the disease was refractory, from a patient treated with antithyroid drugs. Receptors originate from a female donor with Graves disease.

This clonotype appeared many times. The gene calls are TRBV28 and TRBJ1-2; 7 positions match TRBD1. There are 14 residues in the CDR3. CDR1 is MDHEN and CDR2 is SYDVKM in the germline V gene. V dropped 4 bases and J dropped 2; count of bases not matched to a gene: 4. The CDR3 here is CASSYEGANYGYTF. The CDR3 nucleotides are TGTGCCAGCAGTTACGAGGGGGCAAACTATGGCTACACCTTC.

The sample holds many counts of this clonotype. This rearrangement joins TRBV30 to TRBJ2-4; D assignment may be TRBD1 or TRBD2 (5 bases each). Germline CDR1 and CDR2: GTSNPN and SVGIG (reference sequence). V lost 2 bases, J lost 0 bases, and 11 bases lay in between. The CDR3 contains 15 residues. CDR3 sequence (DNA): TGTGCCTGGAGTCCGGGACCTTTAGCCAAAAACATTCAGTACTTC. This sequence encodes CAWSPGPLAKNIQYF.

This clonotype was found a few times. This chain links TRBV7-3 with TRBJ1-2, with unresolved D. CDR1 is SGHTA and CDR2 is FQGTGA in the germline V gene. The CDR3 totals 15 residues. Trimming cost V 2 bases and J 3 bases, with 13 bases left between them. The CDR3 region is CASSLSPTGDYGYTF. The CDR3 nucleotides read TGTGCCAGCAGCTTATCTCCCACGGGCGACTATGGCTACACCTTC.

There are a few counts of this clonotype. Because the CDR3 is missing its conserved closing phenylalanine or tryptophan, this is likely a read error. It is unclear where the CDR3 begins or ends on the DNA, so no DNA is shown, and the CDR3 is as TCRdb lists it. The chain joins TRBV6-1 to TRBJ2-7; the table's D call TRBD1 went unverified against the DNA. Germline loops: CDR1 MNHNS, CDR2 SASEGT. Both ends counted, the CDR3 spans 11 residues. CDR3 amino acids: CASSHAGDVEY.

The table lists this clonotype with a few counts. The chain joins TRBV6-2 or TRBV6-3 to TRBJ2-5; 7 positions match TRBD2. Unmatched junction bases numbered 8, after V lost 8 bases and J lost 5 bases. The CDR3 totals 13 residues. Germline lookup yields CDR1 MNHEY and CDR2 SVGEGT. The CDR3 reads CASGEGRWETQYF. Written as DNA, the CDR3 is TGTGCCAGCGGGGAGGGCCGATGGGAGACCCAGTACTTC.

This clonotype was counted many times. V usage is TRBV7-2 and J usage is TRBJ2-7; D is possibly TRBD1 (7 bases). The length of the CDR3 is 16 residues. Germline V gene data show CDR1 as SGHTA and CDR2 as FQGNSA. The V gene lost 3 bases and the J gene lost 2 bases, with 17 bases spanning the gap. DNA for the CDR3: TGTGCCAGCAGCTTTGTGGGGGGACAGTGGGCCTACGAGCAGTACTTC. It is translated as CASSFVGGQWAYEQYF. The complete variable domain, with remaining parts taken from reference TRBV7-2 and TRBJ2-7, reads GAGVSQSPSNKVTEKGKDVELRCDPISGHTALYWYRQSLGQGLEFLIYFQGNSAPDKSGLPSDRFSAERTGGSVSTLTIQRTQQEDSAVYLCASSFVGGQWAYEQYFGPGTRLTVT.

Regarding this clonotype: This may stem from a read error, because a much larger clone lies one nucleotide away. The rearrangement links TRBV7-2 to TRBJ1-5, with D perhaps matching TRBD1 (6 bases). V was trimmed by 3 bases and J by 5 bases, leaving 14 bases between them. The CDR3 is 15 amino acids. Germline V gene data show CDR1 as SGHTA and CDR2 as FQGNSA. The chain's CDR3 is CASSFCTGPDQPQHF. The CDR3 region has the DNA TGTGCCAGCAGCTTTTGCACAGGGCCGGATCAGCCCCAGCATTTT. Full variable domain (remainder filled in from reference TRBV7-2 and TRBJ1-5): GAGVSQSPSNKVTEKGKDVELRCDPISGHTALYWYRQSLGQGLEFLIYFQGNSAPDKSGLPSDRFSAERTGGSVSTLTIQRTQQEDSAVYLCASSFCTGPDQPQHFGDGTRLSIL.

The table lists this clonotype with a few counts. J is TRBJ2-7 and V is TRBV20-1, with D tentatively TRBD1 (6 bases). V was shortened by 3 bases and J by 2 bases, with 17 bases between the two germline ends. This CDR3 has 15 amino acids. Germline values: CDR1 DFQATT, CDR2 SNEGSKA (reference sequence). CDR3 sequence (DNA): TGCAGTGCTAGCGCCCCCGGGACATTAGCCTACGAGCAGTACTTC. This encodes CSASAPGTLAYEQYF.

J is TRBJ2-4 and V is TRBV29-1, with 7 bases matching TRBD1. V lost 6 bases, J lost 7 bases, and 3 bases stayed unmatched. CDR3 length: 11 amino acids. CDR1 is SQVTM and CDR2 is ANQGSEA in the germline V gene. The CDR3 loop is CSVRTGNIQYF. Written as DNA, the CDR3 is TGCAGCGTCCGGACAGGCAACATTCAGTACTTC.

This clonotype has ten or more counts. One end of the junction fails to match germline, which may point to a read error. The rearrangement links TRBV28 to TRBJ1-5, with a tentative D call TRBD1 (6 bases). The CDR3 extends over 13 amino acids. Per the germline V gene, CDR1 is MDHEN and CDR2 is SYDVKM. The CDR3: CASSPGAKGFKYF. The CDR3 region has the DNA TGTGCCAGCAGTCCGGGGGCCAAGGGATTTAAGTATTTT.

Turning to this clonotype: A single base is all that separates this from a far larger clone, so a read error is likely. V gene TRBV11-2 combines with J gene TRBJ2-7; 9 bases are a match to TRBD1. The tail of the sequence fits TRBJ2-5 better, so the J call may be wrong. The length of the CDR3 is 15 residues. Germline-derived CDR1 and CDR2 are SGHAT and FQNNGV. CDR3 coding DNA: TGTGCCAGCGGCCCCCCCGGACAGGGGCGAGAGACCCAGTACTTC. Amino acids: CASGPPGQGRETQYF.

The chain combines TRBV4-2 with TRBJ1-1; D is undetermined. The CDR3 is made up of 12 amino acids. V was cut by 4 bases and J by 11 bases, with 14 bases left in between. CDR1 LGHNA and CDR2 YNFKEQ come from the germline V gene. In nucleotides, the CDR3 is TGTGCCAGCAGCCCGTATTGGGGTACGGCTTTCTTT. The encoded protein is CASSPYWGTAFF.

This clonotype was observed a handful of times. The chain links TRBV12-3 or TRBV12-4 to TRBJ2-7; TRBD1 matches at 9 bases. The CDR3 has 14 residues. V was pared by 5 bases and J by 2 bases, with 4 bases of the junction left unmatched. CDR3 residues: CASSAQGATYEQYF. CDR3 in DNA: TGTGCCAGCAGTGCACAGGGGGCCACCTACGAGCAGTACTTC.

The chain joins TRBV5-4 to TRBJ2-5; 9 nucleotides align to TRBD1. This CDR3 comprises 18 residues. V was pared by 3 bases and J by 5 bases, with 17 bases of the junction left unmatched. Germline V gene data show CDR1 as SGHNT and CDR2 as YYREEE (reference sequence). CDR3 residues: CASSSGTGTGLTGETQYF. CDR3 DNA: TGTGCCAGCAGCTCTGGCACCGGGACAGGGCTTACGGGGGAGACCCAGTACTTC.

The chain recombines TRBV7-8 with TRBJ1-2; 9 bases map to TRBD1. The CDR3 has 13 amino acids. V trimming: 5 bases; J trimming: 12 bases; junction bases outside the gene matches: 10. Germline loops: CDR1 SGHVS, CDR2 FQNEAQ. The CDR3 DNA reads as TGTGCCAGCAGCCTCGACAGGGGGAGAGTACACACCTTC. This sequence encodes CASSLDRGRVHTF.

This clonotype was observed many times. The rearrangement joins TRBV28 to TRBJ1-4; tentative D call: TRBD1 (5 bases). Germline lookup yields CDR1 MDHEN and CDR2 SYDVKM. The CDR3 runs 14 residues. Trimming removed 8 bases at V and 2 bases at J, with 12 bases between. The CDR3 loop is CASRRPGTNEKLFF. The DNA for the CDR3 is TGTGCCAGCCGCAGACCAGGGACTAATGAAAAACTGTTTTTT.

V is TRBV27 and J is TRBJ2-3; 15 bases line up with TRBD2. CDR3 length: 18 residues. J was trimmed by 4 bases and V by 5 bases; bases with no gene match: 10. The germline V gene has CDR1 MNHEY and CDR2 SMNVEV (reference sequence). The CDR3 DNA follows: TGTGCCAGCAGTCTACTATCGCGGACTAGCGGGGGGGCAGATACGCAGTATTTT. Translation: CASSLLSRTSGGADTQYF.

In the case of this clonotype: Just one base apart from a much larger clone, this may be a read error. DNA of the CDR3: TGCAGTGCTAGAGTGGGGGGTCACTATGGCTACACCTTC. Residues: CSARVGGHYGYTF. The chain recombines TRBV20-1 with TRBJ1-2; D may be TRBD1 (5 bases). Germline V gene lookup returns CDR1 DFQATT and CDR2 SNEGSKA (reference sequence). Trimming removed 1 base from V and 3 bases from J, with 9 bases in between. The CDR3 sequence is 13 residues long.

This clonotype was counted only a few times. This sequence joins TRBV12-3 or TRBV12-4 and TRBJ1-6; no definite D call. CDR3 size: 14 residues. Trimming cost V 5 bases and J 7 bases, with 12 bases left between them. CDR3 sequence: CASSPLLTNSPLHF. CDR3 DNA sequence: TGTGCCAGCAGTCCCCTTCTGACCAATTCACCCCTCCACTTT.

This chain links TRBV20-1 with TRBJ2-7; D is uncertain. This CDR3 comprises 14 residues. V was clipped by 0 bases and J by 7 bases, with 16 bases between them. CDR1 and CDR2 from the germline V gene are DFQATT and SNEGSKA (reference sequence). CDR3 loop: CSARDPFKVLEQYF. For the CDR3, the DNA is TGCAGTGCTAGAGACCCCTTTAAGGTATTAGAGCAGTACTTC.